Listed below are T cell receptor beta chains from one sample, sequenced in a study of T cell responses to AZD1222 COVID-19 vaccine. Profiled with immunoSEQ multiplex PCR; TCRdb holds only in-frame clones, not every one. Of about 130,000 clones listed, 84% are singletons. The sample here was peripheral blood, taken on day 0 of AZD1222 vaccination. The source of these receptors is an adult in good health. CDR3s include the opening cysteine and the closing phenylalanine or tryptophan. Each record gives: V gene, D gene, J gene, clone size, CDR3 protein, CDR3 DNA. The D gene is left open where the match is weak. Clone sizes are given selectively: once, few, many, or a class where the clone is expanded.

v_call: TRBV27; d_call: -; j_call: TRBJ2-2; clone_size: -; cdr3_aa: CASSRGRSAGELFF; cdr3_nt: TGTGCCAGCAGTCGGGGGCGTTCAGCCGGGGAGCTGTTTTTT
v_call: TRBV28; d_call: -; j_call: TRBJ1-2; clone_size: -; cdr3_aa: CASSSSWGIYGYTF; cdr3_nt: TGTGCCAGCAGTTCTAGTTGGGGGATCTATGGCTACACCTTC
v_call: TRBV5-4; d_call: TRBD1; j_call: TRBJ1-6; clone_size: -; cdr3_aa: CASSLGQGEAPLHF; cdr3_nt: TGTGCCAGCAGCTTAGGACAGGGGGAAGCACCCCTCCACTTT
v_call: TRBV28; d_call: -; j_call: TRBJ1-1; clone_size: -; cdr3_aa: CASSSGTKGSGAFF; cdr3_nt: TGTGCCAGCAGTTCCGGGACGAAGGGGAGTGGGGCTTTCTTT
v_call: TRBV25-1; d_call: TRBD1; j_call: TRBJ1-4; clone_size: -; cdr3_aa: CASGMTGPSEKLFF; cdr3_nt: TGTGCCAGCGGAATGACAGGGCCGAGTGAAAAACTGTTTTTT
v_call: TRBV28; d_call: TRBD2; j_call: TRBJ2-5; clone_size: -; cdr3_aa: CASSTPRASGGETQYF; cdr3_nt: TGTGCCAGCAGTACCCCGCGAGCTAGCGGGGGGGAGACCCAGTACTTC
v_call: TRBV7-9; d_call: TRBD1; j_call: TRBJ1-2; clone_size: once; cdr3_aa: CASSDHGQVYGYTF; cdr3_nt: TGTGCCAGCAGCGATCATGGACAGGTTTATGGCTACACCTTC
v_call: TRBV9; d_call: -; j_call: TRBJ1-2; clone_size: -; cdr3_aa: CASSFGSTGGYTF; cdr3_nt: TGTGCCAGCAGCTTTGGATCGACGGGTGGCTACACCTTC
v_call: TRBV7-2; d_call: -; j_call: TRBJ2-6; clone_size: -; cdr3_aa: CASSLALSGANVLTF; cdr3_nt: TGTGCCAGCAGCTTAGCCCTATCTGGGGCCAACGTCCTGACTTTC
v_call: TRBV4-1; d_call: -; j_call: TRBJ1-3; clone_size: -; cdr3_aa: CASSQADQGRLLSGNTIYF; cdr3_nt: TGCGCCAGCAGCCAAGCCGACCAGGGGAGATTGCTCTCTGGAAACACCATATATTTT
v_call: TRBV5-1; d_call: -; j_call: TRBJ1-1; clone_size: -; cdr3_aa: CASSITNTEAFF; cdr3_nt: TGCGCCAGCAGTATCACTAACACTGAAGCTTTCTTT
v_call: TRBV2; d_call: TRBD1; j_call: TRBJ1-5; clone_size: -; cdr3_aa: CASSEVRTGPQPQHF; cdr3_nt: TGTGCCAGCAGTGAAGTAAGGACAGGGCCTCAGCCCCAGCATTTT
v_call: TRBV4-2; d_call: TRBD2; j_call: TRBJ2-7; clone_size: -; cdr3_aa: CASSQESGGLYEQYF; cdr3_nt: TGTGCCAGCAGCCAAGAGAGCGGGGGGCTCTACGAGCAGTACTTC
v_call: TRBV19; d_call: -; j_call: TRBJ1-4; clone_size: -; cdr3_aa: CASSSGTTNEKLFF; cdr3_nt: TGTGCCAGTAGTTCGGGAACAACTAATGAAAAACTGTTTTTT
v_call: TRBV4-1; d_call: -; j_call: TRBJ1-1; clone_size: few; cdr3_aa: CASSHTRDIISNTEAFF; cdr3_nt: TGCGCCAGCAGCCATACCCGGGACATAATATCGAACACTGAAGCTTTCTTT
v_call: TRBV20-1; d_call: TRBD1; j_call: TRBJ1-4; clone_size: -; cdr3_aa: CSAWDSEKLFF; cdr3_nt: TGCAGTGCTTGGGACAGCGAAAAACTGTTTTTT
v_call: TRBV21-1; d_call: -; j_call: TRBJ2-6; clone_size: -; cdr3_aa: CASSLGRDRHFSGANVLTF; cdr3_nt: TGTGCCAGCTCCCTAGGCCGGGACAGGCATTTCTCTGGGGCCAACGTCCTGACTTTC
v_call: TRBV5-4; d_call: TRBD1; j_call: TRBJ1-1; clone_size: few; cdr3_aa: CAIQGGRTEAFF; cdr3_nt: TGTGCCATACAGGGGGGAAGGACTGAAGCTTTCTTT
v_call: TRBV28; d_call: TRBD1; j_call: TRBJ1-2; clone_size: once; cdr3_aa: CASRTTGTHYGYTF; cdr3_nt: TGTGCCAGCAGGACGACAGGGACCCACTATGGCTACACCTTC
v_call: TRBV29-1; d_call: -; j_call: TRBJ2-1; clone_size: -; cdr3_aa: CSVRVSDNEQFF; cdr3_nt: TGCAGCGTCCGAGTCTCTGACAATGAGCAGTTCTTC
v_call: TRBV6-5; d_call: TRBD1; j_call: TRBJ2-1; clone_size: -; cdr3_aa: CASTGTDRSYNEQFF; cdr3_nt: TGTGCCAGTACTGGGACAGACCGCTCCTACAATGAGCAGTTCTTC
v_call: TRBV5-6; d_call: -; j_call: TRBJ2-7; clone_size: once; cdr3_aa: CASSLGSAMLSYEQYF; cdr3_nt: TGTGCCAGCAGCTTGGGTTCTGCGATGCTCTCCTACGAGCAGTACTTC
v_call: TRBV11-2; d_call: TRBD1; j_call: TRBJ1-2; clone_size: -; cdr3_aa: CASSSDRGLMTF; cdr3_nt: TGTGCCAGCAGCTCGGACAGGGGGTTAATGACCTTC
v_call: TRBV7-2; d_call: TRBD1; j_call: TRBJ1-6; clone_size: -; cdr3_aa: CASSFDRGLVNSPLHF; cdr3_nt: TGTGCCAGCAGCTTTGACAGGGGGCTGGTTAATTCACCCCTCCACTTT
v_call: TRBV29-1; d_call: TRBD1; j_call: TRBJ1-4; clone_size: -; cdr3_aa: CSVRDRGRVKLFF; cdr3_nt: TGCAGCGTCCGAGACAGGGGGCGCGTAAAACTGTTTTTT
v_call: TRBV7-9; d_call: -; j_call: TRBJ1-1; clone_size: -; cdr3_aa: CASSLEGFTEAFF; cdr3_nt: TGTGCCAGCAGCTTAGAAGGATTCACTGAAGCTTTCTTT
v_call: TRBV19; d_call: TRBD2; j_call: TRBJ2-4; clone_size: few; cdr3_aa: CASSDPSGILAKNIQYF; cdr3_nt: TGTGCCAGTAGTGATCCCAGCGGGATTCTAGCCAAAAACATTCAGTACTTC
v_call: TRBV30; d_call: -; j_call: TRBJ2-2; clone_size: few; cdr3_aa: CAWSVDSRHTGELFF; cdr3_nt: TGTGCCTGGAGTGTAGACTCTCGACACACCGGGGAGCTGTTTTTT